Below, one T cell receptor beta chain is given with its context. Its antigen remains unidentified. The sample is drawn from a study of Ad26.COV2.S vaccination and SARS-CoV-2 variants. Study-wide context: Once or twice, 56 days apart, Ad26.COV2.S was delivered intramuscularly.

TCRdb keeps only in-frame clones here, not all; method: immunoSEQ multiplex PCR. The sample records 300,000 to 450,000 clones, around 83% being singletons. Treatment reported: 15 to 20 received Ad26.COV2.S at low or high dose, single or two shots; about 5 received placebo; per-sample allocation not given. All samples were drawn on day 63, counting from the first vaccine or placebo injection. The individual, an adult aged 18-55 years, was a donor in Boston. Trimming pared 4 bases from V and 0 bases from J, leaving 12 bases between. This CDR3 contains 16 residues. Germline V lookup: CDR1 SEHNR, CDR2 FQNEAQ (reference sequence). Overall study results and limits: For non-spike TCRs, breadth in vaccine recipients resembled that in placebo recipients. From the TCR breadth and depth analyses, total T cell responses may have been underestimated.

V usage is TRBV7-9 and J usage is TRBJ1-4; D possibly corresponds to TRBD1 (6 bases). The TCR sequence derives from a person aged 18-65 years who received the Ad26.COV2.S COVID-19 vaccine or a placebo. The sequenced sample was peripheral blood, obtained in a trial of Ad26.COV2.S vaccine versus placebo. The CDR3 DNA sequence: TGTGCCAGCAGCTCAGGACAGAACCCAACTAATGAAAAACTGTTTTTT. It translates to CASSSGQNPTNEKLFF.